A selection of T cell receptor beta chains follows, all from one sample in a study of T cell responses to AZD1222 COVID-19 vaccine. Libraries were prepared by immunoSEQ multiplex PCR; TCRdb keeps only in-frame clonotypes and omits some of them. The sample shows tens of thousands of clones, roughly 90% of them seen only once. The sequenced sample was peripheral blood, obtained on day 0 of MenACWY control vaccination. The receptors here all came from an adult in good health. Both conserved end residues are part of each CDR3. D genes are given only for firm matches. Size is omitted from some rows. Given values are once, few, many or a class for expanded clones.

size: NA
J: TRBJ2-3
V: TRBV9
D: TRBD2
DNA: TGTGCCAGCAACCGATTAGCGGGGGGAACAGATACGCAGTATTTT
CDR3: CASNRLAGGTDTQYF

size: NA
J: TRBJ2-1
V: TRBV3-1/TRBV3-2
D: NA
DNA: TGTGCCAGCAGCCGGGGAGATTTCAATGAGCAGTTCTTC
CDR3: CASSRGDFNEQFF

size: NA
J: TRBJ1-6
V: TRBV7-8
D: NA
DNA: TGTGCCAGCAGCTTAGAAGGGGTTTCACCCCTCCACTTT
CDR3: CASSLEGVSPLHF

size: NA
J: TRBJ1-2
V: TRBV6-5
D: TRBD1
DNA: TGTGCCAGCAGTTACTCCGGGACAGGGCTCTATGGCTACACCTTC
CDR3: CASSYSGTGLYGYTF

size: few
J: TRBJ2-5
V: TRBV11-2
D: TRBD2
DNA: TGTGCCAGCAGCTTGAGACTAGCGCCTGAAGAGACCCAGTACTTC
CDR3: CASSLRLAPEETQYF

size: NA
J: TRBJ1-1
V: TRBV4-3
D: TRBD1
DNA: TGCGCCAGCAGCCGGGACAGGGGTGTTGGCACTGAAGCTTTCTTT
CDR3: CASSRDRGVGTEAFF

size: once
J: TRBJ1-5
V: TRBV7-9
D: NA
DNA: TGTGCCAGCAGCTTAAAGTCGAATCAGCCCCAGCATTTT
CDR3: CASSLKSNQPQHF

size: NA
J: TRBJ2-7
V: TRBV4-1
D: TRBD1
DNA: TGCGCCAGCAGCCCCGGGACAGGGGACTCCTTCGAGCAGTACTTC
CDR3: CASSPGTGDSFEQYF

size: NA
J: TRBJ2-2
V: TRBV13
D: NA
DNA: TGTGCCAGCAGCCCCCCCTCCGGGGAGCTGTTTTTT
CDR3: CASSPPSGELFF

size: NA
J: TRBJ2-3
V: TRBV4-3
D: TRBD2
DNA: TGCGCCAGCAGACCCTCTGGACTAGCGGGGGGGCAAATACGGACAGATACGCAGTATTTT
CDR3: CASRPSGLAGGQIRTDTQYF